This passage covers 10 T cell receptor beta chains from one sample sequenced in a study of human T cells and chemical hapten exposure. Described time point: pre-sensitization, week 0. The treatment here: therapeutic diphenylcyclopropenone sensitization with weekly scalp DPC. TCRdb reprocessed the RACE reads via MiXCR and lists one record per CDR3 protein. The sample contains under 110,000 distinct CDR3 sequences, around 10% of which appear only once. The specimen was whole blood, collected in connection with sensitization to the hapten diphenylcyclopropenone (DPC). The origin of the receptors is a woman aged 45 to 65 with alopecia areata. Some clones in this sample may be carry-over from other donors' samples.

The chain couples TRBV6-2 or TRBV6-3 to TRBJ1-5; D gene uncertain. This CDR3 is 15 amino acids long. Trimming left V 0 bases short and J 12 bases short, with 18 bases between. From germline, CDR1 is MNHEY and CDR2 SVGEGT. CDR3 loop: CASSYSVVGDRNQHF. The DNA of the CDR3 is TGTGCCAGCAGTTACTCAGTGGTTGGGGATCGGAACCAGCATTTT.

This clonotype was observed a handful of times. The chain links TRBV5-4 to TRBJ1-2, with D possibly being TRBD1 (6 bases). The CDR3 contains 18 residues. Trimming left V 3 bases short and J 4 bases short, with 25 bases between. CDR1 is SGHNT, CDR2 YYREEE, per germline (reference sequence). The DNA of the CDR3 is TGTGCCAGCAGCTCGGACGGGCTCCGAGGGGGGCAATCCTATGGCTACACCTTC. Protein product: CASSSDGLRGGQSYGYTF.

This chain joins TRBV7-6 and TRBJ2-3; TRBD1 might be the D (5 bases). The CDR3 sequence is 16 residues long. Trimming pared 5 bases from V and 5 bases from J, leaving 20 bases between. CDR1 and CDR2 from the germline V gene are SGHVS and FNYEAQ. In DNA, the CDR3 is TGTGCCAGCAGCCGCCTCGCGGTCCATAGGGGAGATACGCAGTATTTT. Amino acid sequence: CASSRLAVHRGDTQYF. Combining the CDR3 with reference TRBV7-6 and TRBJ2-3 gives the whole variable domain GAGVSQSPRYKVTKRGQDVALRCDPISGHVSLYWYRQALGQGPEFLTYFNYEAQQDKSGLPNDRFSAERPEGSISTLTIQRTEQRDSAMYRCASSRLAVHRGDTQYFGPGTRLTVL.

This clonotype was found a few times. This sequence joins TRBV27 and TRBJ2-7; D call uncertain. This CDR3 contains 14 residues. CDR1 is MNHEY, CDR2 SMNVEV, per germline (reference sequence). With 3 bases removed from V and 2 bases from J, the gap between germline ends came to 11 bases. CDR3 protein: CASSLHAPPYEQYF. For the CDR3, the DNA is TGTGCCAGCAGTTTGCACGCTCCCCCCTACGAGCAGTACTTC.

This clonotype was picked up a small number of times. The V gene is TRBV7-9, the J gene TRBJ1-6; 8 positions match TRBD1. This CDR3 is 15 amino acids long. In germline, CDR1 is SEHNR, CDR2 FQNEAQ (reference sequence). Unmatched junction bases numbered 6, after V lost 4 bases and J lost 7 bases. The CDR3 region is CASSSSGQGNSPLHF. The CDR3 bases are TGTGCCAGCAGCTCCAGCGGACAGGGAAATTCACCCCTCCACTTT.

This clonotype was seen only a few times. This sequence joins TRBV5-1 and TRBJ2-3; 7 nucleotides align to TRBD1. The CDR3 runs 15 residues. Losses at the gene ends were 4 bases for V and 2 bases for J; bases not matched to a gene: 7. From germline, CDR1 is SGHRS and CDR2 YFSETQ. DNA for the CDR3: TGCGCCAGCAGCCCACAGGGGATAATCACAGATACGCAGTATTTT. Translation gives CASSPQGIITDTQYF. The complete variable domain, with remaining parts taken from reference TRBV5-1 and TRBJ2-3, reads KAGVTQTPRYLIKTRGQQVTLSCSPISGHRSVSWYQQTPGQGLQFLFEYFSETQRNKGNFPGRFSGRQFSNSRSEMNVSTLELGDSALYLCASSPQGIITDTQYFGPGTRLTVL.

The CDR3 bases are TGTGCCAGCAGCTTAGTAGGCACTAGCCTCACAGATACGCAGTATTTT. It translates to CASSLVGTSLTDTQYF. This chain uses TRBV7-9 with TRBJ2-3, with TRBD2 as a possible D gene (6 bases). The germline V gene encodes CDR1 SEHNR and CDR2 FQNEAQ (reference sequence). V lost 1 base and J 2 bases, leaving 13 bases between the germline ends. This CDR3 is built from 16 residues.

This chain joins TRBV11-2 and TRBJ2-7; 7 positions agree with TRBD2. V shed 0 bases, J shed 4 bases, and the junction held 9 bases outside the gene matches. The CDR3 contains 16 residues. The germline V gene encodes CDR1 SGHAT and CDR2 FQNNGV. CDR3 in amino acids: CASSLEIAGVVYEQYF. In nucleotides, the CDR3 is TGTGCCAGCAGCTTAGAGATCGCGGGAGTCGTATACGAGCAGTACTTC.

This clonotype occurred a few times. V usage is TRBV29-1 and J usage is TRBJ2-3; 12 bases are shared with TRBD2. CDR3 length: 15 residues. CDR1 SQVTM and CDR2 ANQGSEA come from the germline V gene. V was pared by 4 bases and J by 4 bases, with 6 bases of the junction left unmatched. CDR3 sequence (DNA): TGCAGCGTTGTACTAGCGGGGGGAGTTTCAGATACGCAGTATTTT. As protein: CSVVLAGGVSDTQYF.

This clonotype was detected only a few times. The chain is built from TRBV4-1 and TRBJ2-7; TRBD1 aligns across 7 bases. Per germline, CDR1 MGHRA and CDR2 YSYEKL. J was trimmed by 3 bases and V by 0 bases; bases with no gene match: 11. The CDR3 length is 17 residues. For the CDR3, the DNA is TGCGCCAGCAGCCAAGATCCAGGGACAGCGGTTTTCTACGAGCAGTACTTC. Translated, it gives CASSQDPGTAVFYEQYF.